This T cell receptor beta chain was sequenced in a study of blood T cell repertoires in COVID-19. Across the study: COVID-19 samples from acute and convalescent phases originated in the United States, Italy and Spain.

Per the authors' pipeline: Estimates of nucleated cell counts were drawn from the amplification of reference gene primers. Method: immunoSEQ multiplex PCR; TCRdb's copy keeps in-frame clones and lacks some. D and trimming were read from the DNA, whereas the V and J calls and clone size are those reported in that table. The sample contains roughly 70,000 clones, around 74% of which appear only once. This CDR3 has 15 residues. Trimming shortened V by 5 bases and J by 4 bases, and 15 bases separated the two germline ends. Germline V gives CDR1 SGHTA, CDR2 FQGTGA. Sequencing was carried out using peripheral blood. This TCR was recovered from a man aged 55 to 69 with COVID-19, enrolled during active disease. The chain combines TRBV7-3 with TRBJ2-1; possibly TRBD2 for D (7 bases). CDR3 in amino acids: CASSPRGGAYNEQFF. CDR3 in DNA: TGTGCCAGCAGCCCCCGAGGGGGGGCGTACAATGAGCAGTTCTTC.